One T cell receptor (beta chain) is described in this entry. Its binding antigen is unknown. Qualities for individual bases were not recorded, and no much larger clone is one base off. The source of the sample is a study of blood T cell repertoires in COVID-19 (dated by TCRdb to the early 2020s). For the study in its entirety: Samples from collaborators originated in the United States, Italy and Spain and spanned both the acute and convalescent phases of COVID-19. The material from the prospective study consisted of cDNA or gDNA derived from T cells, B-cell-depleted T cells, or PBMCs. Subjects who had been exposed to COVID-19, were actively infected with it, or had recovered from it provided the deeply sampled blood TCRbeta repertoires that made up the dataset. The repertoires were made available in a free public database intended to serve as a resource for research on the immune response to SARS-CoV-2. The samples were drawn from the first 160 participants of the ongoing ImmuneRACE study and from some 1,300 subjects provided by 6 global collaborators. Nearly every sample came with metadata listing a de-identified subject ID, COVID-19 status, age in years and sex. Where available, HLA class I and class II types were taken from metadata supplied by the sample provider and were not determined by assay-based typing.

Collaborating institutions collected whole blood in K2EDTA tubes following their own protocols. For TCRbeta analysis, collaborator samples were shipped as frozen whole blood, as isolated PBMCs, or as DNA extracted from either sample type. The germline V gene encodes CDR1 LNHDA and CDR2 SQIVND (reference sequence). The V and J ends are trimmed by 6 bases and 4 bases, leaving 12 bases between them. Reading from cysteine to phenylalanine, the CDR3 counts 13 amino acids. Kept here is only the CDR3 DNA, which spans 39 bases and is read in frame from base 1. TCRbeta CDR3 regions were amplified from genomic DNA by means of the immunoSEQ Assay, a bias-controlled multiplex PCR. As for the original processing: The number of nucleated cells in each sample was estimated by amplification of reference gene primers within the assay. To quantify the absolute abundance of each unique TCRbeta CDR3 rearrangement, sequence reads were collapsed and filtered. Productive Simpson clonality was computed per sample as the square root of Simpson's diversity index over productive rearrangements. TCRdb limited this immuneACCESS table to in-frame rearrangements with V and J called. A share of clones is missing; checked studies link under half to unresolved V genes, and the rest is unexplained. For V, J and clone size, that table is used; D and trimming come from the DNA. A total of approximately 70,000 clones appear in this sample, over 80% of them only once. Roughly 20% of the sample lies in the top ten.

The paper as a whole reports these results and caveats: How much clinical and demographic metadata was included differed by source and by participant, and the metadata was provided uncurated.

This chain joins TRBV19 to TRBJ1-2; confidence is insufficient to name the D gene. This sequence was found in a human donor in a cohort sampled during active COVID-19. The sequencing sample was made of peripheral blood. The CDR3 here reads CASSFRGSYGYTF. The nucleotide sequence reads TGTGCCAGTAGCTTCAGAGGGAGCTATGGCTACACCTTC.